This T cell receptor (beta chain) was captured by sequencing in a study of cytomegalovirus exposure and HLA in healthy donors. Study-level background: In terms of ancestry, the Caucasian-associated cluster contained 75% to 90% of the approximately 420 genotyped donors.

This clone was detected only once. Its antigen is not identified. The CDR3 contains 15 residues. The germline CDR1 and CDR2 sequences are SGDLS and YYNGEE. General observations from the study: It was reported that TCR beta sequences correctly inferred the HLA-A and HLA-B alleles for most subjects. A later analysis associated 15,000 or so TCR beta sequences with HLA alleles at a 0.05 false discovery rate.

In the PCR, 60 Vbeta and 13 Jbeta primers were used. Sequenced by immunoSEQ multiplex PCR; TCRdb stores in-frame clones only, minus some. The repertoire holds around 130,000 clones, with around four fifths as singletons. This TCR was recovered from a woman in her thirties or forties in good health and CMV-seropositive. Material: PBMCs. This chain uses TRBV9 with TRBJ2-5, with 10 bases lining up with TRBD2. The DNA end favors TRBJ2-7, so the J call may be wrong. CDR3: CASSPIAGGGDEQYF. In DNA form, the CDR3 reads TGTGCCAGCAGCCCAATAGCGGGAGGAGGGGACGAGCAGTACTTC.